These T cell receptor beta chains were read from a single sample in a study of graft-versus-host responses after intestinal transplantation. Repertoires were generated with immunoSEQ multiplex PCR, while TCRdb's copy carries only in-frame clones and drops some. The table includes thousands of clones, over 80% detected once. The source material was ileum tissue, sampled approximately 130 days after transplant. All receptors come from a human patient who received an intestinal transplant, so some T cells may come from the graft donor. Each CDR3 is given with its conserved first and last residue. A D gene is named only where the DNA matches it firmly. Clone size, where shown, is once, few, many, or a class for clones that have expanded.

>TRBJ2-3|-|TRBV21-1|-
TGTGCCAGCAGCCCGGGACTCCGCTCTAAGACGCAGTATTTT
CASSPGLRSKTQYF
>TRBJ1-2|TRBD1|TRBV7-9|-
TGTGCCAGCAGCTTAGTTGACAGGGGGTATGGCTACACCTTC
CASSLVDRGYGYTF
>TRBJ1-1|-|TRBV7-9|-
TGTGCCAGCAGCATACAGAACACTGAAGCTTTCTTT
CASSIQNTEAFF
>TRBJ1-3|-|TRBV6-5|-
TGTGCCAGCAGTTACTCTCTCGGAAACACCATATATTTT
CASSYSLGNTIYF
>TRBJ2-2|-|TRBV29-1|few
TGCAGCGTTGAAGGATCACGGGACACCGGGGAGCTGTTTTTT
CSVEGSRDTGELFF
>TRBJ2-1|TRBD1|TRBV7-2|-
TGTGCCAGCAGCACCCGACAGGGGACCAATGAGCAGTTCTTC
CASSTRQGTNEQFF
>TRBJ2-7|-|TRBV6-1|-
TGTGCCAGCGTCTATTCCTACGAGCAGTACTTC
CASVYSYEQYF
>TRBJ1-1|-|TRBV7-8|-
TGTGCCAGCAGCTCCCAGCGTGAGGGGCTCCTGAACACTGAAGCTTTCTTT
CASSSQREGLLNTEAFF
>TRBJ2-3|-|TRBV7-9|-
TGTGCCAGCAGCTTATTCGTAGGGGATAGCACAGATACGCAGTATTTT
CASSLFVGDSTDTQYF
>TRBJ2-7|-|TRBV6-1|-
TGTGCCACCGTGGCGGTCTACGAGCAGTACTTC
CATVAVYEQYF
>TRBJ1-6|-|TRBV4-2|once
TGTGCCAGCAGCCAAGGACGCGGAGGGCCAAATTCACCCCTCCACTTT
CASSQGRGGPNSPLHF
>TRBJ1-1|-|TRBV18|-
TGTGCCAGCTCACCCCTTCAGGGCATGAACACTGAAGCTTTCTTT
CASSPLQGMNTEAFF
>TRBJ1-2|-|TRBV6-5|once
TGTGCCAGCAGTTACTCTTCCAACAAGGAAGGCTACGCCTTC
CASSYSSNKEGYAF
>TRBJ2-5|TRBD2|TRBV6-5|-
TGTGCCAGCAGAAGACTAGCGGGCTCCGCGGAGACCCAGTACTTC
CASRRLAGSAETQYF
>TRBJ1-3|-|TRBV6-5|once
TGTGCCAGCAGCTCAGGGGTTTTATTTGGAAACACCATATATTTT
CASSSGVLFGNTIYF
>TRBJ2-3|-|TRBV5-1|-
TGCGCCAGCAGCTTGGATCCGTACACAGATACGCAGTATTTT
CASSLDPYTDTQYF
>TRBJ2-3|-|TRBV10-3|-
TGTGCCATCAGAAGCGGGCCTAGCACAGATACGCAGTATTTT
CAIRSGPSTDTQYF
>TRBJ2-1|-|TRBV10-3|-
TGTGCCATCAGTGAGTCAGGGAATGAGCAGTTCTTC
CAISESGNEQFF
>TRBJ2-7|TRBD2|TRBV7-2|-
TGTGCCAGCAGCTCGCGCTCTACCGGGACTAGCGGGGCCTACGAGCAGTACTTC
CASSSRSTGTSGAYEQYF
>TRBJ1-6|TRBD1|TRBV6-5|-
TGTGCCAGCAGTTCGACAGGGGGCGTTAATTCACCCCTCCACTTT
CASSSTGGVNSPLHF
>TRBJ1-5|-|TRBV5-1|-
TGCGCCAGCAGCCCCGATAGCAATCAGCCCCAGCATTTT
CASSPDSNQPQHF
>TRBJ1-2|-|TRBV19|-
TGTGCCAGTAGTAGCGGGACATGGCAGAGACCGTATGGCTACACCTTC
CASSSGTWQRPYGYTF
>TRBJ2-5|TRBD1|TRBV11-2|-
TGTGCCAGCAGCTCCAACTCCGGGACAGGGGGGTCCAGGGAGACCCAGTACTTC
CASSSNSGTGGSRETQYF
>TRBJ2-1|-|TRBV6-1|-
TGTGCCGTTCAAGGCGACGTTTACTTCGGTATTGAGCAGTTCTTC
CAVQGDVYFGIEQFF
>TRBJ1-4|-|TRBV18|-
TGTGCCAGCTCCCGCTCTGCCCCTGGTCAGGGCGGGGAAAAACTGTTTTTT
CASSRSAPGQGGEKLFF
>TRBJ2-7|TRBD1|TRBV18|-
TGTGCCAGCTCACTGGGGCGGGACAGGCGAAACGAGCAGTACTTC
CASSLGRDRRNEQYF
>TRBJ2-7|-|TRBV6-5|-
TGTGCCAGCAGTTACTCGAGGACGCCAGGGTACGAGCAGTACTTC
CASSYSRTPGYEQYF
>TRBJ2-1|-|TRBV10-2|-
TGCGCCAGCAGTGAAGGGCTAGGGACGGAACAGTTCTTC
CASSEGLGTEQFF
>TRBJ2-2|TRBD1|TRBV19|once
TGTGCCAGCCGGGACAGGGGCACCGGGGAGCTGTTTTTT
CASRDRGTGELFF
>TRBJ1-2|-|TRBV6-6|-
TGTGCCAGCAGCGGACAGCTCTATGGCTACACCTTC
CASSGQLYGYTF
>TRBJ1-2|-|TRBV7-8|-
TGTGCCAGCAGCTTAGCGCGGGGCAGGACCTATGGCTACACCTTC
CASSLARGRTYGYTF
>TRBJ1-2|-|TRBV5-1|-
TGCGCCAGCAGGCCCAAACAGAATAGGGGGTATGGCTACACCTTC
CASRPKQNRGYGYTF
>TRBJ2-1|-|TRBV10-3|-
TGTGCCATCAGTGAGTGGGACATCTCCTACAATGAGCAGTTCTTC
CAISEWDISYNEQFF
>TRBJ1-5|-|TRBV5-4|-
TGTGCCAGCAGCTTGGACGGCAATCAGCCCCAGCATTTT
CASSLDGNQPQHF
>TRBJ2-5|-|TRBV6-6|-
TGTGCCAGCAGCCTACAAGGGGGGGAGACCCAGTACTTC
CASSLQGGETQYF